This TCR beta chain was recovered during a study of Graves' ophthalmopathy and Graves' hyperthyroidism. CDR3 length equals 16 residues. V lost 2 bases and J lost 6; bases outside the gene matches: 14. Germline V gene lookup returns CDR1 DFQATT and CDR2 SNEGSKA (reference sequence). As the template, RNA transcripts were used to amplify TCR beta CDR3 regions. HTBI primers were employed in first-round RT-PCR, then a second-round multiplex PCR followed. TCRdb re-called the multiplex PCR reads through MiXCR, storing one row per CDR3 protein. This table holds some 1.1 million distinct CDR3 sequences, about 38% found once. This clonotype was observed a few times.

Sequencing input: peripheral blood or thyroid tissue (not recorded which). V and J are TRBV20-1 and TRBJ2-7, with 9 bases that match TRBD2. This TCR derives from an adult man with Graves' hyperthyroidism. The CDR3 DNA is TGCAGTGCTAGACGAGTAGTTAGCGGGAGCTTTCCCGAGCAGTACTTC. Translated, it gives CSARRVVSGSFPEQYF.